One and the same sample provided the 29 T cell receptor beta chains below, sequenced in a study of cytomegalovirus exposure and HLA in healthy donors. Assay used: immunoSEQ multiplex PCR; TCRdb lists only in-frame clones, some missing. The sample yields fewer than 120,000 clones, around 89% seen once. What was sequenced was PBMCs. Receptors originate from a woman aged 25 to 39 in good health and CMV-seropositive.

The gene calls are TRBV19 and TRBJ2-7; possible D gene TRBD2, 5 bases. The V gene lost 6 bases and the J gene lost 2 bases, with 11 bases spanning the gap. Germline CDR1 and CDR2: LNHDA and SQIVND (reference sequence). This CDR3 region has 13 residues. The CDR3 sequence is CASSAGRTYEQYF. The DNA of the CDR3 is TGTGCCAGTAGCGCGGGTCGAACCTACGAGCAGTACTTC.

This clone was found once. This sequence joins TRBV30 and TRBJ2-2; D unclear. Between the trimmed V and J ends, which lost 0 bases and 3 bases, there was a span of 5 bases. Per the germline V gene, CDR1 is GTSNPN and CDR2 is SVGIG (reference sequence). The CDR3 runs 13 residues. CDR3 DNA sequence: TGTGCCTGGAGTGTACAAGACACCGGGGAGCTGTTTTTT. Protein product: CAWSVQDTGELFF.

V usage is TRBV12-5 and J usage is TRBJ2-5; 7 bases map to TRBD2. V shed 0 bases, J shed 4 bases, and the junction held 11 bases outside the gene matches. The germline CDR1 and CDR2 sequences are LGHNT and FRNRAP. The CDR3 runs 17 residues. As DNA, the CDR3 is TGTGCTAGTGGTTTGGTGGGGCCTAGCGGCCTCCGAGAGACCCAGTACTTC. This sequence encodes CASGLVGPSGLRETQYF.

The count of this clone is one. J is TRBJ2-7 and V is TRBV4-3; 9 bases are shared with TRBD2. The J segment lost 0 bases and the V segment lost 4 bases, leaving 10 bases of the junction unmatched. The CDR3 is made up of 17 amino acids. CDR1 is LGHNA and CDR2 is YSLEER in the germline V gene. In DNA form, the CDR3 reads TGCGCCAGCAGCCCCCGGGTAGCGGGGGAGAGCTCCTACGAGCAGTACTTC. It translates to CASSPRVAGESSYEQYF.

The chain employs TRBV14 and TRBJ2-5; D may be TRBD2 (5 bases). V lost 4 bases and J lost 4, with 22 bases in between. CDR3 length: 17 residues. The germline gives CDR1 SGHDN, CDR2 FVKESK. CDR3 residues: CASSPARSGRLGETQYF. The CDR3 nucleotides are TGTGCCAGCAGCCCGGCGAGGAGCGGACGGTTGGGAGAGACCCAGTACTTC.

The chain recombines TRBV4-1 with TRBJ1-1; D remains ambiguous. Between the trimmed V and J ends, which lost 0 bases and 1 base, there was a span of 3 bases. The germline CDR1 and CDR2 sequences are MGHRA and YSYEKL. The CDR3 has 13 residues. The CDR3 bases are TGCGCCAGCAGCCAAGAGAGGAACACTGAAGCTTTCTTT. It is translated as CASSQERNTEAFF.

This CDR3 reads CASTSHRGKLFF. DNA of the CDR3: TGTGCCAGCACCTCCCACCGGGGGAAACTGTTTTTT. This chain joins TRBV25-1 and TRBJ1-4, with D perhaps matching TRBD1 (5 bases). The CDR3 has 12 residues. CDR1 and CDR2 (germline): MGHDK, SYGVNS. V was shortened by 7 bases and J by 11 bases, with 14 bases between the two germline ends.

The chain couples TRBV7-9 to TRBJ1-3; maybe TRBD1 (6 bases). Germline CDR1 SEHNR, CDR2 FQNEAQ (reference sequence). Trimming stripped 7 bases from V and 0 bases from J, with 13 bases between. The CDR3 has 15 residues. The CDR3 DNA is TGTGCCAGCACTCACAGGGATTCCTCTGGAAACACCATATATTTT. It codes for CASTHRDSSGNTIYF. The full variable domain, in which reference TRBV7-9 and TRBJ1-3 provide the parts outside the CDR3, is DTGVSQNPRHKITKRGQNVTFRCDPISEHNRLYWYRQTLGQGPEFLTYFQNEAQLEKSRLLSDRFSAERPKGSFSTLEIQRTEQGDSAMYLCASTHRDSSGNTIYFGEGSWLTVV.

This clone was seen only a few times. The chain recombines TRBV25-1 with TRBJ2-7; TRBD1 matches at 8 bases. V was pared by 4 bases and J by 3 bases, with 8 bases of the junction left unmatched. This CDR3 is 15 amino acids long. CDR1 and CDR2 (germline): MGHDK, SYGVNS. The chain's CDR3 is CASSAPGQVNYEQYF. The CDR3 nucleotides read TGTGCCAGCAGTGCTCCGGGACAGGTAAACTACGAGCAGTACTTC.

The rearrangement joins TRBV5-1 to TRBJ1-1, with TRBD1 matching over 7 bases. V lost 4 bases to trimming and J lost 4 bases; unmatched junction nucleotides: 10. From germline, CDR1 is SGHRS and CDR2 YFSETQ. The CDR3 sequence is 15 residues long. CDR3 amino acids: CASSLNVGGATEAFF. CDR3 nucleotides: TGCGCCAGCAGCCTTAATGTAGGGGGCGCCACTGAAGCTTTCTTT.

The chain joins TRBV2 to TRBJ2-5; a weak D match, TRBD1 (5 bases). The CDR3 covers 13 residues. The V gene lost 5 bases and the J gene lost 4 bases, with 11 bases spanning the gap. The germline CDR1 and CDR2 sequences are SNHLY and FYNNEI. Here the CDR3 DNA reads TGTGCCAGCAGTTCGCGGCAGGGAGAGACCCAGTACTTC. This codes for CASSSRQGETQYF.

The V gene is TRBV9, the J gene TRBJ2-2, with 7 bases lining up with TRBD1. Germline values: CDR1 SGDLS, CDR2 YYNGEE. The CDR3 runs 16 residues. V dropped 4 bases and J dropped 0; count of bases not matched to a gene: 6. This CDR3 is CASSTRGTANTGELFF. Written as DNA, the CDR3 is TGTGCCAGCAGCACTAGAGGGACAGCGAACACCGGGGAGCTGTTTTTT. Filled out from reference TRBV9 and TRBJ2-2, the complete variable domain reads DSGVTQTPKHLITATGQRVTLRCSPRSGDLSVYWYQQSLDQGLQFLIQYYNGEERAKGNILERFSAQQFPDLHSELNLSSLELGDSALYFCASSTRGTANTGELFFGEGSRLTVL.

CDR3 DNA sequence: TGTGCCAGCAGCCAAGCGCCGGGAGGGAATCAGCCCCAGCATTTT. Protein product: CASSQAPGGNQPQHF. The chain employs TRBV4-2 and TRBJ1-5; D gene ambiguous. The germline V gene has CDR1 LGHNA and CDR2 YNFKEQ. This CDR3 region has 15 residues. Trimming took off 1 base at V and 4 bases at J, with 11 bases between the two ends.

This chain uses TRBV6-1 with TRBJ2-3, with D perhaps matching TRBD1 (6 bases). Per germline, CDR1 MNHNS and CDR2 SASEGT. Trimming removed 4 bases at V and 10 bases at J, with 15 bases between. The CDR3 has 13 amino acids. This CDR3 reads CASSVDRPGAQYF. CDR3 DNA sequence: TGTGCCAGCAGTGTCGACAGGCCCGGGGCGCAGTATTTT.

V gene TRBV2 combines with J gene TRBJ2-5; no clear D gene. Germline V gene sequence: CDR1 SNHLY, CDR2 FYNNEI. The CDR3 covers 13 residues. Trimming left V 6 bases short and J 13 bases short, with 21 bases between. The chain's CDR3 is CASSPQSYLERYF. CDR3 coding DNA: TGTGCCAGCAGCCCCCAGTCATATCTCGAACGGTACTTC.

The V call is TRBV28, the J call TRBJ1-5, with D possibly matching TRBD1 (5 bases). The CDR3 has 13 amino acids. CDR1 is MDHEN, CDR2 SYDVKM, per germline. With 11 bases removed from V and 3 bases from J, the gap between germline ends came to 14 bases. The CDR3 sequence is CAGGRAVNQPQHF. CDR3 nucleotides: TGTGCCGGGGGGAGGGCAGTCAATCAGCCCCAGCATTTT.

The chain uses TRBV30 and TRBJ1-2; 8 positions match TRBD1. V was clipped by 0 bases and J by 8 bases; unmatched bases: 8. Germline CDR1 GTSNPN, CDR2 SVGIG (reference sequence). The CDR3 is 14 amino acids. CDR3 sequence: CAWSVPAGGGGYTF. Written as DNA, the CDR3 is TGTGCCTGGAGTGTACCGGCAGGGGGCGGGGGCTACACCTTC.

This chain connects TRBV7-2 to TRBJ2-5, with D possibly TRBD1 on 6 matching bases. CDR3 length: 15 amino acids. With 1 base removed from V and 7 bases from J, the gap between germline ends came to 16 bases. CDR1 and CDR2 (germline): SGHTA, FQGNSA. The CDR3 loop is CASSLGGQPTGTQYF. The CDR3 coding sequence is TGTGCCAGCAGCTTAGGGGGGCAGCCTACAGGGACCCAGTACTTC.

The chain combines TRBV15 with TRBJ2-1; TRBD2 matches 9 bases. Germline lookup yields CDR1 LNHNV and CDR2 YYDKDF (reference sequence). The length of the CDR3 is 16 residues. The ends lost 0 bases at V and 10 bases at J; junction bases unmatched: 10. This CDR3 is CATSREMVAGEREQFF. For the CDR3, the DNA is TGTGCCACCAGCAGAGAAATGGTAGCGGGGGAAAGGGAGCAGTTCTTC.

The CDR3, as DNA: TGCGCCAGCAGTAGTAAACAGGGTGGAAACACCATATATTTT. This sequence encodes CASSSKQGGNTIYF. The rearrangement joins TRBV10-1 to TRBJ1-3, with D tentatively TRBD1 (6 bases). Germline assignment: CDR1 WNHNN and CDR2 SYGVQD (reference sequence). The CDR3 spans 14 residues. V was trimmed by 5 bases and J by 3 bases, leaving 11 bases between them.

The V call is TRBV7-2, the J call TRBJ1-2; 7 nucleotides agree with TRBD1. Trimming cost V 2 bases and J 4 bases; bases outside gene matches: 4. From germline, CDR1 is SGHTA and CDR2 FQGNSA. CDR3 length equals 14 residues. The CDR3 region has the DNA TGTGCCAGCAGCTTAAACGGACAGGTCTATGGCTACACCTTC. Translated: CASSLNGQVYGYTF. Variable domain in full (rest from reference TRBV7-2 and TRBJ1-2): GAGVSQSPSNKVTEKGKDVELRCDPISGHTALYWYRQSLGQGLEFLIYFQGNSAPDKSGLPSDRFSAERTGGSVSTLTIQRTQQEDSAVYLCASSLNGQVYGYTFGSGTRLTVV.

This chain connects TRBV13 to TRBJ1-4; TRBD1 matches at 9 bases. This CDR3 has 16 residues. The V segment lost 1 base and the J segment 7 bases; nucleotides outside the gene matches: 7. The germline CDR1 and CDR2 sequences are PRHDT and FYEKMQ (reference sequence). This CDR3 is CASSLALGTGSEKLFF. As DNA, the CDR3 is TGTGCCAGCAGCTTAGCCCTTGGGACAGGGTCTGAAAAACTGTTTTTT. Variable domain in full (rest from reference TRBV13 and TRBJ1-4): AAGVIQSPRHLIKEKRETATLKCYPIPRHDTVYWYQQGPGQDPQFLISFYEKMQSDKGSIPDRFSAQQFSDYHSELNMSSLELGDSALYFCASSLALGTGSEKLFFGSGTQLSVL.

This chain links TRBV9 with TRBJ2-7; 7 positions match TRBD2. This CDR3 comprises 15 residues. The ends lost 4 bases at V and 5 bases at J; junction bases unmatched: 12. Per germline, CDR1 SGDLS and CDR2 YYNGEE. The CDR3 here is CASSPRLVGRDEQYF. Here the CDR3 DNA reads TGTGCCAGCAGCCCCAGACTAGTGGGGAGGGACGAGCAGTACTTC. Looking up the rest from reference TRBV9 and TRBJ2-7 gives the full variable domain: DSGVTQTPKHLITATGQRVTLRCSPRSGDLSVYWYQQSLDQGLQFLIQYYNGEERAKGNILERFSAQQFPDLHSELNLSSLELGDSALYFCASSPRLVGRDEQYFGPGTRLTVT.

The gene calls are TRBV29-1 and TRBJ2-1; possibly TRBD2 for D (6 bases). With 8 bases removed from V and 7 bases from J, the gap between germline ends came to 18 bases. This CDR3 comprises 13 residues. The V gene's germline CDR1 is SQVTM and CDR2 ANQGSEA. CDR3 residues: CSLETGVGNEQFF. The CDR3 bases are TGCAGCCTAGAGACGGGGGTCGGGAATGAGCAGTTCTTC.

The rearrangement links TRBV5-5 to TRBJ1-2; the D is unclear. The CDR3 runs 15 residues. In germline, CDR1 is SGHKS, CDR2 YYEKEE (reference sequence). V lost 0 bases to trimming and J lost 3 bases, with 12 bases between them. CDR3 region: CASSLELPRHYGYTF. CDR3 in DNA: TGTGCCAGCAGCTTGGAACTCCCGAGGCACTATGGCTACACCTTC.

The chain recombines TRBV5-1 with TRBJ1-5; D is undetermined. CDR3 length equals 13 residues. Trimming took 0 bases from V and 5 from J, leaving 6 bases between them. Germline-derived CDR1 and CDR2 are SGHRS and YFSETQ. The CDR3 region is CASSLDPDQPQHF. The CDR3 coding sequence is TGCGCCAGCAGCTTGGATCCGGATCAGCCCCAGCATTTT.

CDR3 sequence reads: CASSTGTNEKLFF. Written as DNA, the CDR3 is TGTGCCAGCAGCACCGGGACAAATGAAAAACTGTTTTTT. J is TRBJ1-4 and V is TRBV11-2, with a weak D call TRBD1 (6 bases). V lost 5 bases and J 5 bases, leaving 9 bases between the germline ends. CDR1 is SGHAT and CDR2 is FQNNGV in the germline V gene. The CDR3 contains 13 residues. Combining the CDR3 with reference TRBV11-2 and TRBJ1-4 gives the whole variable domain EAGVAQSPRYKIIEKRQSVAFWCNPISGHATLYWYQQILGQGPKLLIQFQNNGVVDDSQLPKDRFSAERLKGVDSTLKIQPAKLEDSAVYLCASSTGTNEKLFFGSGTQLSVL.

The chain employs TRBV13 and TRBJ1-2, with TRBD1 identical over 11 bases. The length of the CDR3 is 14 residues. J was trimmed by 6 bases and V by 5 bases; bases with no gene match: 5. Germline V gene data show CDR1 as PRHDT and CDR2 as FYEKMQ (reference sequence). The CDR3 DNA reads TGTGCCAGCAGCACCGGACAGGGGGCGAATGGCTACACCTTC. This codes for CASSTGQGANGYTF. The whole variable domain, filled in from reference TRBV13 and TRBJ1-2, reads AAGVIQSPRHLIKEKRETATLKCYPIPRHDTVYWYQQGPGQDPQFLISFYEKMQSDKGSIPDRFSAQQFSDYHSELNMSSLELGDSALYFCASSTGQGANGYTFGSGTRLTVV.

V is TRBV4-3 and J is TRBJ2-2; possible D gene TRBD1, 6 bases. Germline CDR1 reads LGHNA; CDR2 reads YSLEER. V gave up 3 bases and J gave up 2 bases, with 10 bases separating them. The CDR3 consists of 15 residues. This chain's CDR3 is CASSQQGRNTGELFF. The CDR3 DNA follows: TGCGCCAGCAGCCAGCAGGGGAGAAACACCGGGGAGCTGTTTTTT.